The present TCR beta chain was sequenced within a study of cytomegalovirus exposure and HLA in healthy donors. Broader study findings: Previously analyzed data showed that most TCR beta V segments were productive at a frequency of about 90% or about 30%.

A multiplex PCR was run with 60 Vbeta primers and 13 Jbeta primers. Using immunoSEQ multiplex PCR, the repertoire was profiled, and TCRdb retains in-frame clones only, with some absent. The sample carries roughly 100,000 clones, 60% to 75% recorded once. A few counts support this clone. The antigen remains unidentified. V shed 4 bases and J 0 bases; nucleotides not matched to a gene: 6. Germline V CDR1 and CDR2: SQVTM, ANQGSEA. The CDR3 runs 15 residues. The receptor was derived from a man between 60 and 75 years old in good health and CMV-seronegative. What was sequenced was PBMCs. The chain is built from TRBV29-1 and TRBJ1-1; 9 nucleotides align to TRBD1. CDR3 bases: TGCAGCGTTGGGCCGGGACAGGGAATGAACACTGAAGCTTTCTTT. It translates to CSVGPGQGMNTEAFF.